These T cell receptor beta chains were read from a single sample in a study of blood T cells in healthy people across ages. MiXCR was run by TCRdb on the 5' RACE reads, yielding one entry per CDR3 protein. The data show about 1,600,000 distinct CDR3 sequences, around 42% seen once. Sequencing input: blood. These receptors were taken from a woman aged 18 to 35 in good health. Each CDR3 is given with its conserved first and last residue. Fields, in order: clone size, CDR3 length, J gene, V gene, D gene, CDR3 protein, CDR3 DNA. D genes are given only for firm matches. Size is stated for part of the rows, as once, few or many counts, or as a class when the clone is expanded.

abundance: .
len: 13
j_gene: TRBJ1-2
v_gene: TRBV12-3/TRBV12-4
d_gene: TRBD1
CDR3aa: CASRQTGQGGYTF
CDR3nt: TGTGCCAGCAGGCAGACAGGGCAGGGTGGCTACACCTTC

abundance: few
len: 15
j_gene: TRBJ2-3
v_gene: TRBV6-2/TRBV6-3
d_gene: .
CDR3aa: CASIDRDPSTDTQYF
CDR3nt: TGTGCCAGCATCGACCGGGACCCAAGCACAGATACGCAGTATTTT

abundance: .
len: 18
j_gene: TRBJ2-6
v_gene: TRBV5-1
d_gene: .
CDR3aa: CASSPMGGGGSGANVLTF
CDR3nt: TGCGCCAGCAGCCCAATGGGGGGAGGAGGCTCTGGGGCCAACGTCCTGACTTTC

abundance: .
len: 18
j_gene: TRBJ2-2
v_gene: TRBV4-1
d_gene: .
CDR3aa: CASSQGGSGGRNTGELFF
CDR3nt: TGCGCCAGCAGCCAAGGGGGGTCTGGGGGCCGGAACACCGGGGAGCTGTTTTTT

abundance: .
len: 12
j_gene: TRBJ2-1
v_gene: TRBV2
d_gene: .
CDR3aa: CASSSDPNEQFF
CDR3nt: TGTGCCAGCAGTTCGGACCCCAATGAGCAGTTCTTC

abundance: .
len: 15
j_gene: TRBJ2-3
v_gene: TRBV28
d_gene: .
CDR3aa: CASSHGWTRGDTQYF
CDR3nt: TGTGCCAGCAGCCACGGATGGACGCGGGGAGATACGCAGTATTTT

abundance: .
len: 12
j_gene: TRBJ1-2
v_gene: TRBV6-5
d_gene: .
CDR3aa: CASSSPGDGYTF
CDR3nt: TGTGCCAGCAGTTCGCCAGGTGACGGCTACACCTTC

abundance: few
len: 15
j_gene: TRBJ1-2
v_gene: TRBV9
d_gene: TRBD1
CDR3aa: CASSSGTVPSYGYTF
CDR3nt: TGTGCCAGCAGCAGCGGGACAGTACCTTCCTATGGCTACACCTTC

abundance: .
len: 14
j_gene: TRBJ2-7
v_gene: TRBV10-3
d_gene: .
CDR3aa: CAIRGGEADDEQYF
CDR3nt: TGTGCCATCAGGGGTGGCGAGGCGGACGACGAGCAGTACTTC

abundance: few
len: 14
j_gene: TRBJ2-5
v_gene: TRBV20-1
d_gene: TRBD2
CDR3aa: CSALAGTSGETQYF
CDR3nt: TGCAGCGCACTTGCCGGGACTAGTGGGGAGACCCAGTACTTC